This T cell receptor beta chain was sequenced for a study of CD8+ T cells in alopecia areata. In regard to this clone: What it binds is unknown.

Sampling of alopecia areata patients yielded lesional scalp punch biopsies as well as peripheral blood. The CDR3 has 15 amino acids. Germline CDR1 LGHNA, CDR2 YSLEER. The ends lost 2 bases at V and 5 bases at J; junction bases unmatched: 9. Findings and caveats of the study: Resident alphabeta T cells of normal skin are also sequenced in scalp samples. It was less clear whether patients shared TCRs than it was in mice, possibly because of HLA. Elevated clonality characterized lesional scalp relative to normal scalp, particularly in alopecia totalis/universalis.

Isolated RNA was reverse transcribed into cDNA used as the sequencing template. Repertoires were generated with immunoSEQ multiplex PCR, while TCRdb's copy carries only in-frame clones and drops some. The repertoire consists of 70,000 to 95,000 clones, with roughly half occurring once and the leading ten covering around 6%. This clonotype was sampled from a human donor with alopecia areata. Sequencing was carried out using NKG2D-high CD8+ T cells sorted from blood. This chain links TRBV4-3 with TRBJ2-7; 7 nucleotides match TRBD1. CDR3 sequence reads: CASSQNTGDQDEQYF. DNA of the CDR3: TGCGCCAGCAGCCAAAACACAGGGGATCAAGACGAGCAGTACTTC.